These 22 T cell receptor beta chains were all obtained from the same sample, sequenced in a study of neurological immune-mediated disorders. TCRdb ran MiXCR on the 5' RACE reads and lists one entry per CDR3 protein. The table shows about 46,000 distinct CDR3 sequences, with around 2.9% occurring only once. The sample comprised PBMCs. These receptors were taken from a woman between 50 and 59 years old with multiple sclerosis.

This clonotype was picked up many times. The chain is built from TRBV5-1 and TRBJ2-5; TRBD1 aligns across 12 bases. Trimming cost V 3 bases and J 4 bases; bases outside gene matches: 4. Looked up from germline, CDR1 is SGHRS and CDR2 is YFSETQ. This CDR3 spans 15 amino acids. The DNA of the CDR3 is TGCGCCAGCAGCTACGGGACAGGGGGCGGAGAGACCCAGTACTTC. Protein sequence: CASSYGTGGGETQYF.

This clonotype was recorded many times. This rearrangement joins TRBV20-1 to TRBJ1-5; tentatively, D is TRBD1 (5 bases). The V end was cut by 1 base, the J end by 4 bases, with 29 bases between. The CDR3 is 20 residues long. Germline V gene data show CDR1 as DFQATT and CDR2 as SNEGSKA (reference sequence). The chain's CDR3 is CSARGWPEVDPGGSNQPQHF. Written as DNA, the CDR3 is TGCAGTGCTAGAGGCTGGCCAGAGGTGGATCCGGGGGGTTCGAATCAGCCCCAGCATTTT.

This clonotype came up many times. The rearrangement uses TRBV5-4 and TRBJ2-5; D gene ambiguous. Trimming removed 4 bases from V and 3 bases from J, with 10 bases in between. This CDR3 comprises 13 residues. The germline gives CDR1 SGHNT, CDR2 YYREEE (reference sequence). This CDR3 is CASSSYMEETQYF. CDR3 nucleotides: TGTGCCAGCAGCAGCTATATGGAAGAGACCCAGTACTTC.

About this clonotype itself: With a much larger clone just one base away, this may be a read error. This chain links TRBV12-3 or TRBV12-4 with TRBJ2-3, with D possibly called TRBD1 or TRBD2 (6 bases each). The CDR3 is 15 residues long. V shed 2 bases and J shed 3 bases, with 12 bases lying between them. The CDR3 spells CASSLSGGPTDTQYF. The CDR3 nucleotides read TGTGCCAGCAGTTTATCTGGGGGGCCGACAGATACGCAGTATTTT.

This clonotype was counted at least ten times. The chain carries TRBV5-1 and TRBJ2-2; 7 nucleotides match TRBD1. V lost 7 bases and J lost 4; bases outside the gene matches: 10. This CDR3 contains 15 residues. CDR1 and CDR2 from the germline V gene are SGHRS and YFSETQ. This chain's CDR3 is CASEVGTALTGELFF. The CDR3 DNA sequence: TGCGCCAGCGAGGTAGGGACAGCCCTCACCGGGGAGCTGTTTTTT. Supplemented by reference TRBV5-1 and TRBJ2-2, the full variable domain reads KAGVTQTPRYLIKTRGQQVTLSCSPISGHRSVSWYQQTPGQGLQFLFEYFSETQRNKGNFPGRFSGRQFSNSRSEMNVSTLELGDSALYLCASEVGTALTGELFFGEGSRLTVL.

Judged by abundance, this clonotype is large (0.1 to 1%). The gene calls are TRBV11-2 and TRBJ2-3; 7 nucleotides line up with TRBD2. V dropped 2 bases and J dropped 5; count of bases not matched to a gene: 10. The CDR3 has 16 residues. Germline V CDR1 and CDR2: SGHAT, FQNNGV. The CDR3 region is CASSLFLAGARDTQYF. The CDR3 coding sequence is TGTGCCAGCAGCTTATTTCTTGCGGGAGCAAGAGATACGCAGTATTTT.

At least ten counts were recorded for this clonotype. The rearrangement joins TRBV5-6 to TRBJ2-5, with TRBD1 as a possible D gene (6 bases). Germline V gene sequence: CDR1 SGHDT, CDR2 YYEEEE. V lost 3 bases and J lost 7, with 19 bases in between. The CDR3 is 15 amino acids. Here the CDR3 DNA reads TGTGCCAGCAGCTCGGCATACAGGGACACGGGGACCCAGTACTTC. It codes for CASSSAYRDTGTQYF.

As concerns this clonotype: The conserved phenylalanine or tryptophan is not found at the CDR3 terminus, so this likely reflects a read error. The rearrangement uses TRBV3-1 and TRBJ2-7, with D maybe TRBD1 (5 bases). The length of the CDR3 is 12 residues. The germline gives CDR1 LGHDT, CDR2 YNNKEL (reference sequence). Trimming took 1 base from V and 6 from J, leaving 7 bases between them. CDR3 sequence: CASSQVRGEQYN. The CDR3 DNA sequence: TGTGCCAGCAGCCAAGTTAGGGGCGAGCAGTACAAC.

The sample holds many counts of this clonotype. This chain joins TRBV12-3 or TRBV12-4 and TRBJ1-6; the match to TRBD1 covers 9 bases. V shed 7 bases, J shed 4 bases, and the junction held 5 bases outside the gene matches. The CDR3 sequence is 15 residues long. The CDR3 DNA sequence: TGTGCCAGCACCCGCGGGACAGGGTATAATTCACCCCTCCACTTT. Translation: CASTRGTGYNSPLHF.

This clonotype was seen repeatedly, ten times or more. The chain couples TRBV4-1 to TRBJ1-4, with D possibly TRBD1 on 5 matching bases. This CDR3 has 13 residues. Germline CDR1 reads MGHRA; CDR2 reads YSYEKL. V was trimmed by 6 bases and J by 8 bases, leaving 13 bases between them. The DNA of the CDR3 is TGCGCCAGCAGTCTTCAGGGTGGAGAAAAACTGTTTTTT. It specifies CASSLQGGEKLFF.

This clonotype appeared a single time. This clone may be a read error of a much larger clone one base away. The CDR3 DNA follows: TGTGCCAGTAGGGAAAGCCACAATCAGCCCCAGCATTTT. Translating it yields CASRESHNQPQHF. This rearrangement joins TRBV19 to TRBJ1-5; the D is unclear. This CDR3 spans 13 amino acids. V was clipped by 6 bases and J by 3 bases, with 9 bases between them. Germline V gene lookup returns CDR1 LNHDA and CDR2 SQIVND (reference sequence).

This clonotype was observed at least ten times. The rearrangement joins TRBV10-3 to TRBJ2-3; the match to TRBD2 covers 7 bases. Germline V gives CDR1 ENHRY, CDR2 SYGVKD. The CDR3 length is 15 residues. The ends lost 6 bases at V and 2 bases at J; junction bases unmatched: 8. CDR3 protein: CAIRGSGADTDTQYF. CDR3 DNA: TGTGCCATCAGGGGCAGCGGGGCGGACACAGATACGCAGTATTTT.

This clonotype was recorded at least ten times. The V and J genes are TRBV3-1 and TRBJ2-1, with D uncertain. Germline V gives CDR1 LGHDT, CDR2 YNNKEL (reference sequence). CDR3 length: 12 amino acids. V shed 1 base and J shed 9 bases, with 7 bases lying between them. Here the CDR3 DNA reads TGTGCCAGCAGCCAAGTCCCTGGTGAGCAGTTCTTC. It codes for CASSQVPGEQFF.

This clonotype has ten or more counts. This sequence joins TRBV5-1 and TRBJ2-1, with TRBD1 matching 8 bases. CDR3 length: 15 residues. Germline CDR1 is SGHRS and CDR2 is YFSETQ. V shed 0 bases and J 5 bases; nucleotides not matched to a gene: 4. CDR3 region: CASSLAPGGNNEQFF. CDR3 sequence (DNA): TGCGCCAGCAGCTTGGCCCCAGGGGGCAACAATGAGCAGTTCTTC.

This clonotype was seen ten or more times. The chain joins TRBV10-2 to TRBJ2-1; 13 bases agree with TRBD2. This CDR3 is built from 15 residues. V lost 6 bases and J lost 9; bases outside the gene matches: 8. Germline V gene sequence: CDR1 WSHSY, CDR2 SAAADI. The CDR3 is CASRLLAGGRGEQFF. The DNA for the CDR3 is TGCGCCAGCAGACTACTAGCGGGAGGGCGCGGTGAGCAGTTCTTC.

In this sample, this clonotype turned up many times. The chain combines TRBV5-1 with TRBJ2-3, with no clear D. This CDR3 contains 14 residues. Germline values: CDR1 SGHRS, CDR2 YFSETQ. The V gene lost 0 bases and the J gene lost 4 bases, with 9 bases spanning the gap. Here the CDR3 DNA reads TGCGCCAGCAGCTTGGCCGGATTGGCAGATACGCAGTATTTT. Translation gives CASSLAGLADTQYF.

This clonotype was observed many times. J is TRBJ2-7 and V is TRBV20-1; tentatively, D is TRBD2 (5 bases). V was clipped by 3 bases and J by 7 bases, with 16 bases between them. Germline-derived CDR1 and CDR2 are DFQATT and SNEGSKA (reference sequence). The CDR3 has 13 amino acids. The CDR3 here is CSASTRTVVEQYF. The CDR3 nucleotides read TGCAGTGCTAGTACGCGGACTGTAGTGGAGCAGTACTTC.

This clonotype was recorded many times. The genes are TRBV5-1 and TRBJ2-1, with D hard to call. Germline V CDR1 and CDR2: SGHRS, YFSETQ. Trimming stripped 6 bases from V and 0 bases from J, with 10 bases between. The CDR3 is made up of 14 amino acids. CDR3 protein: CASKVAASYNEQFF. The CDR3 DNA follows: TGCGCCAGCAAGGTTGCGGCCTCCTACAATGAGCAGTTCTTC.

This clonotype has a count of ten or more. The chain carries TRBV5-1 and TRBJ2-2; TRBD1 or TRBD2 may be the D gene (5 bases each). Germline V gene data show CDR1 as SGHRS and CDR2 as YFSETQ. This CDR3 has 14 residues. Trimming cost V 8 bases and J 0 bases, with 11 bases left between them. Written as DNA, the CDR3 is TGCGCCAGTGGGGACGGAGCGAACACCGGGGAGCTGTTTTTT. It yields the protein CASGDGANTGELFF.

This clonotype was counted many times. V usage is TRBV20-1 and J usage is TRBJ2-2, with TRBD2 matching 7 bases. V dropped 5 bases and J dropped 1; count of bases not matched to a gene: 4. The germline CDR1 and CDR2 sequences are DFQATT and SNEGSKA (reference sequence). The CDR3 runs to 14 residues. The CDR3 DNA is TGCAGTGCTCCTGCGGGAGTGAACACCGGGGAGCTGTTTTTT. As protein: CSAPAGVNTGELFF.

This clonotype was recorded at least ten times. The chain recombines TRBV4-2 with TRBJ1-4, with D unclear. The CDR3 is 17 amino acids. Germline CDR1 is LGHNA and CDR2 is YNFKEQ. The V and J ends lost 1 base and 5 bases respectively, with 17 bases between them. CDR3: CASSQVVEAAKNEKLFF. The CDR3 region has the DNA TGTGCCAGCAGCCAAGTCGTTGAGGCAGCTAAAAATGAAAAACTGTTTTTT.

This clonotype was seen ten or more times. The chain couples TRBV20-1 to TRBJ2-2; possible D gene TRBD2, 7 bases. The CDR3 covers 18 residues. V dropped 5 bases and J dropped 4 bases, with 26 bases sitting between them. Germline V CDR1 and CDR2: DFQATT, SNEGSKA (reference sequence). The CDR3 is CSADPSTGAGATTGELFF. In DNA, the CDR3 is TGCAGTGCTGATCCCTCGACGGGGGCGGGAGCAACCACCGGGGAGCTGTTTTTT.